The clone carrying this T cell receptor (beta chain) has at least ten counts. This sample was included in a study of human T cells and chemical hapten exposure. Study information: Diagnoses of alopecia areata, totalis or universalis occurred in mostly female patients.

TCRdb reprocessed the RACE reads with MiXCR, giving one entry per CDR3 protein. The profile covers just under 65,000 distinct CDR3 sequences, with approximately 10% appearing a single time and about 2% taken by the ten largest. The junction had 3 bases not matched to a gene; V was cut back by 0 bases and J by 6 bases. The CDR3 covers 13 residues. Germline CDR1 reads SGHDT; CDR2 reads YYEEEE. The time point is: patch test 3, about 24 weeks after DPC sensitization. Indicated treatment: therapeutic diphenylcyclopropenone sensitization with weekly scalp DPC. This sequence was found in a young woman with alopecia areata. Some clones in this sample may be carry-over from other donors' samples. The sequencing used whole blood, collected in connection with sensitization to the hapten diphenylcyclopropenone (DPC). V gene TRBV5-6 combines with J gene TRBJ2-7; 7 positions agree with TRBD1. The CDR3 nucleotides are TGTGCCAGCAGCTTGGCCGACAGGGCCGAGCAGTACTTC. Encoded protein: CASSLADRAEQYF.